This is a list of T cell receptor beta chains from one sample in a study of cytomegalovirus exposure and HLA in healthy donors. TCRdb's table, derived via immunoSEQ multiplex PCR, lists solely in-frame clones and lacks some. This table holds 20,000 to 25,000 clones. What was sequenced was PBMCs. These receptors originate from a male donor in good health and CMV-seropositive. Each CDR3 is given with its conserved first and last residue. D genes are given only for firm matches. Clone sizes are given selectively: once, few, many, or a class where the clone is expanded.

d_call	clone_size	j_call	v_call	cdr3_nt	cdr3_aa
NA	NA	TRBJ2-7	TRBV19	TGTGCCAGTAGTATAGCTGACAAGAGCGGCCCATACGAGCAGTACTTC	CASSIADKSGPYEQYF
TRBD1	NA	TRBJ1-2	TRBV6-6	TGTGCCAGCAGGAATACCAGGGGGTACACCTTC	CASRNTRGYTF
TRBD2	NA	TRBJ2-1	TRBV5-1	TGCGCCAGCAGCTCTAGCGGATCTAATGAGCAGTTCTTC	CASSSSGSNEQFF
NA	NA	TRBJ1-3	TRBV4-2	TGTGCCAGCAGCCAAGTGTCGGGAGGGATCGGAAACACCATATATTTT	CASSQVSGGIGNTIYF
TRBD1	NA	TRBJ2-1	TRBV19	TGTGCCAGTAGTCTCGGGACAGCCTCCTACAATGAGCAGTTCTTC	CASSLGTASYNEQFF
NA	NA	TRBJ1-2	TRBV6-1	TGTGCCAGCAGTGAACTCTATTTAGCTAACTATGGCTACACCTTC	CASSELYLANYGYTF
NA	NA	TRBJ1-4	TRBV5-1	TGCGCCAGCAGCCCTCTTGCAACTAATGAAAAACTGTTTTTT	CASSPLATNEKLFF
NA	NA	TRBJ2-7	TRBV2	TGTGCCAGCAGCGAGGGATCCTACGAGCAGTACTTC	CASSEGSYEQYF
TRBD1	NA	TRBJ2-3	TRBV5-1	TGCGCCAGCAGAAGGGGACAGAGCACAGATAAGCAGTATTTT	CASRRGQSTDKQYF
NA	NA	TRBJ2-7	TRBV4-1	TGCGCCAGCAGCCAAGAATGGTTACAGGTGGGCAGCGAGCAGTACTTC	CASSQEWLQVGSEQYF
TRBD1	NA	TRBJ1-2	TRBV27	TGTGCCAGCAGTCCTGGACAGGGTAACTATGGCTACACCTTC	CASSPGQGNYGYTF
NA	NA	TRBJ2-3	TRBV15	TGTGCCACCAGCAGAGGAAACAGGGTCACAGATACGCAGTATTTT	CATSRGNRVTDTQYF
NA	NA	TRBJ1-2	TRBV28	TGTGCCACCTCCCGGGGAACGGACGGCTACACCTTC	CATSRGTDGYTF
NA	NA	TRBJ1-1	TRBV5-6	TGTGCCAGCAGCTTGACGCCTCAAGCGAACACTGAAGCTTTCTTT	CASSLTPQANTEAFF
NA	NA	TRBJ1-1	TRBV7-9	TGTGCCAGCAGTTCCCAGGGGATCACTGAAGCTTTCTTT	CASSSQGITEAFF
TRBD2	NA	TRBJ2-5	TRBV19	TGTGCCAGTAGTTCTGGACTAGCGGGAGGGGGTGAGACCCAGTACTTC	CASSSGLAGGGETQYF
NA	NA	TRBJ1-1	TRBV28	TGTGCCAGCAGGCTCGGGGACACTGAAGCTTTCTTT	CASRLGDTEAFF
NA	NA	TRBJ1-3	TRBV30	TGTGCCTATACAGGGCCCTCTGGAAACACCATATATTTT	CAYTGPSGNTIYF
TRBD2	NA	TRBJ2-5	TRBV7-3	TGTGCCAGCAGCTTACGGGGTGCGGGGGACCAAGAGACCCAGTACTTC	CASSLRGAGDQETQYF
NA	medium-sized	TRBJ2-1	TRBV4-3	TGCGCCAGCAGCCAAAATAGTCCAGGGGAGCCCTACAATGAGCAGTTCTTC	CASSQNSPGEPYNEQFF
TRBD1	NA	TRBJ1-1	TRBV6-1	TGTGCCAGCAGTGATTCCACAGGGGGCAAAGGCACTGAAGCTTTCTTT	CASSDSTGGKGTEAFF
NA	NA	TRBJ2-1	TRBV7-2	TGTGCCAGCAGCTTAGGGGCATTAAATGAGCAGTTCTTC	CASSLGALNEQFF
TRBD2	NA	TRBJ2-1	TRBV19	TGTGCCAGTAGTAACGGACTAGGGAATGAGCAGTTCTTC	CASSNGLGNEQFF
NA	NA	TRBJ2-2	TRBV7-3	TGTGCCAGCAGCTTAGTATCTACCGGGGAGCTGTTTTTT	CASSLVSTGELFF
NA	NA	TRBJ2-7	TRBV5-4	TGTGCCAGCAGCTTGGGCAAGCCAGGGTGGGCCTACGAGCAGTACTTC	CASSLGKPGWAYEQYF
NA	NA	TRBJ1-6	TRBV4-1	TGCGCCAGCAGCCCCTTAAATTCACCCCTCCACTTT	CASSPLNSPLHF
NA	NA	TRBJ1-2	TRBV6-5	TGTGCCATTTCCCGCGGGTACTCGTATGGCTACACCTTC	CAISRGYSYGYTF
NA	NA	TRBJ2-7	TRBV7-9	TGTGCCAGCAGCTCCGAGAGGAACGAGCAGTACTTC	CASSSERNEQYF
NA	NA	TRBJ2-7	TRBV27	TGTGCCAGCAGTTTAAAACAGGGTACGGGGCAGTACTTC	CASSLKQGTGQYF
TRBD1	NA	TRBJ1-1	TRBV5-1	TGCGCCAGCAGCTTGGGGACAGGGGTTACCCTTGAAGCTTTCTTT	CASSLGTGVTLEAFF
TRBD2	NA	TRBJ2-3	TRBV27	TGTGCCAGCAGTTTATATGGACTAGCGGGGCAAAGCACAGATACGCAGTATTTT	CASSLYGLAGQSTDTQYF
TRBD2	NA	TRBJ2-7	TRBV18	TGTGCCAGCTCACTAAGTGAGTCTGGGGGACTAGAGCAGTACTTC	CASSLSESGGLEQYF
TRBD1	NA	TRBJ1-6	TRBV27	TGTGCCAGCAGTTGGGCCAGGACAGGGGGGAATTCACCCCTCCACTTT	CASSWARTGGNSPLHF
NA	NA	TRBJ2-2	TRBV30	TGTGCCTGGAGTCCCTTTTCCGGGGAGCTGTTTTTT	CAWSPFSGELFF
NA	NA	TRBJ2-2	TRBV30	TGTGCCGGGAGTGTTGAGGGTCTCGGCACCGGGGAGCTGTTTTTT	CAGSVEGLGTGELFF
TRBD1	NA	TRBJ1-2	TRBV6-6	TGTGCCAGCTACTCCGGGACAGGGAACGCCTTC	CASYSGTGNAF
NA	NA	TRBJ2-7	TRBV5-1	TGCGCCAGCAGCTTCCCGACAGGCGGCGGTTACGAGCAGTACTTC	CASSFPTGGGYEQYF
NA	NA	TRBJ1-2	TRBV6-5	TGTGCCAGCAGCCGGGGGGCCTATGGCTACACCTTC	CASSRGAYGYTF
NA	NA	TRBJ2-7	TRBV18	TGTGCCAGCTCACCTCCAACAGGGCAATACGCGTACGAGCAGTACTTC	CASSPPTGQYAYEQYF
NA	NA	TRBJ2-5	TRBV18	TGTGCCAGCTCACCCTCGGGAGGCAGGGGGACCCAGTACTTC	CASSPSGGRGTQYF
NA	NA	TRBJ2-1	TRBV19	TGTGCCAGTAGTATAGGGACCCGGGAGCGGGAGCAGTTCTTC	CASSIGTREREQFF
TRBD2	NA	TRBJ2-7	TRBV4-2	TGTGCCAGCAGCCAAGAAAAGGCTAGCGGGATCTCCTACGAGCAGTACTTC	CASSQEKASGISYEQYF
NA	NA	TRBJ2-7	TRBV29-1	TGCAGCGTTGAAGACCAGGACGGAGGGGAGCAGTACTTC	CSVEDQDGGEQYF
NA	NA	TRBJ1-2	TRBV7-2	TGTGCCAGCTCCCGTGGGACATCCTATGGCTACACCTTC	CASSRGTSYGYTF
NA	NA	TRBJ1-5	TRBV19	TGTGCCAGTAGTGGGGTCATCCGGGGGACCCCCCAGCATTTT	CASSGVIRGTPQHF